A selection of T cell receptor beta chains follows, all from one sample in a study of T cell responses to AZD1222 COVID-19 vaccine. Assay used: immunoSEQ multiplex PCR; TCRdb lists only in-frame clones, some missing. The profile covers roughly 110,000 clones, with around 90% appearing a single time and roughly 4.3% taken by the ten largest. Sequencing was performed on peripheral blood, taken on day 0 of AZD1222 vaccination. All receptors come from an adult in good health. Both conserved end residues are part of each CDR3. The order of the fields is V gene, J gene, D gene, clone size, CDR3 protein, CDR3 DNA. D genes are given only for firm matches. A clone size is listed for some rows: how often the clone was seen (once, few, many), or a class if it is expanded.

TRBV9	TRBJ2-7	TRBD2	-	CASSVATSGGAYEQYF	TGTGCCAGCAGCGTAGCCACTAGCGGGGGGGCTTACGAGCAGTACTTC
TRBV5-1	TRBJ2-7	-	few	CASSGVGEQYF	TGCGCCAGCAGCGGGGTGGGGGAGCAGTACTTC
TRBV5-5	TRBJ1-1	-	once	CASSFGVGANTEAFF	TGTGCCAGCAGCTTCGGGGTTGGGGCCAACACTGAAGCTTTCTTT
TRBV11-3	TRBJ2-1	TRBD2	once	CASGLAGNEQFF	TGTGCCAGCGGACTAGCGGGGAATGAGCAGTTCTTC
TRBV5-8	TRBJ2-7	TRBD1	-	CASSRTGTGAYEQYF	TGTGCCAGCAGCCGGACCGGGACAGGGGCCTACGAGCAGTACTTC
TRBV7-9	TRBJ2-7	-	few	CASSPRQVHEQYF	TGTGCCAGCAGCCCAAGACAGGTACACGAGCAGTACTTC
TRBV10-2	TRBJ1-1	-	-	CASRTRGSLHLDTEAFF	TGCGCCAGCAGGACCCGTGGCAGCCTCCACCTGGACACTGAAGCTTTCTTT
TRBV3-1/TRBV3-2	TRBJ2-3	-	-	CASSRGGDSTDTQYF	TGTGCCAGCAGCCGGGGAGGCGACAGCACAGATACGCAGTATTTT
TRBV2	TRBJ1-1	-	-	CASILGLRGTEAFF	TGTGCCAGCATCCTTGGCCTCCGTGGCACTGAAGCTTTCTTT
TRBV10-3	TRBJ1-1	-	-	CAIEQIMNTEAFF	TGTGCCATAGAACAGATCATGAACACTGAAGCTTTCTTT
TRBV7-6	TRBJ2-2	-	few	CASHGLVGELFF	TGTGCCAGTCATGGTCTGGTCGGGGAGCTGTTTTTT
TRBV6-2/TRBV6-3	TRBJ2-7	-	-	CASSSPIGIIYEQYF	TGTGCCAGCAGTTCGCCTATAGGTATTATCTACGAGCAGTACTTC
TRBV6-1	TRBJ1-2	TRBD1	-	CASSEPQTGTSYGYTF	TGTGCCAGCAGTGAACCGCAGACAGGGACGAGTTATGGCTACACCTTC
TRBV5-1	TRBJ2-3	-	-	CASSLRGVETDTQYF	TGCGCCAGCAGCCTCCGAGGAGTGGAAACAGATACGCAGTATTTT
TRBV19	TRBJ1-2	-	-	CASSLGPGYTF	TGTGCCAGTAGTCTAGGACCTGGCTACACCTTC
TRBV5-4	TRBJ1-6	-	-	CASSQDSYDSPLHF	TGTGCCAGCAGCCAAGACAGCTACGATTCACCCCTCCACTTT
TRBV10-3	TRBJ2-3	TRBD1	-	CAIRVQGTGTDTQYF	TGTGCCATCAGGGTACAGGGGACGGGCACAGATACGCAGTATTTT
TRBV19	TRBJ1-5	TRBD1	-	CASSPGQTSNQPQHF	TGTGCCAGTAGCCCGGGACAGACGAGCAATCAGCCCCAGCATTTT
TRBV15	TRBJ1-4	-	-	CATSRVAGSTNEKLFF	TGTGCCACCAGCAGAGTTGCGGGATCGACTAATGAAAAACTGTTTTTT
TRBV25-1	TRBJ1-2	-	once	CASNEGVGYTF	TGTGCCAGCAATGAGGGTGTTGGCTACACCTTC
TRBV3-1/TRBV3-2	TRBJ1-3	-	-	CASSGTARNTIYF	TGTGCCAGCAGCGGGACCGCGCGTAACACCATATATTTT
TRBV5-1	TRBJ2-3	-	-	CASSQAPGTDTQYF	TGCGCCAGCAGCCAGGCCCCAGGGACAGATACGCAGTATTTT
TRBV5-1	TRBJ2-3	-	-	CASSFELTRTDTQYF	TGCGCCAGCAGCTTTGAACTGACACGCACAGATACGCAGTATTTT
TRBV24-1	TRBJ1-2	TRBD1	once	CATRRGQGQGDYGYTF	TGTGCCACTCGTCGAGGCCAGGGCCAGGGGGACTATGGCTACACCTTC
TRBV6-2/TRBV6-3	TRBJ1-5	-	-	CASSPHPPNRSNQPQHF	TGTGCCAGCAGCCCTCACCCCCCCAACAGGAGCAATCAGCCCCAGCATTTT
TRBV28	TRBJ2-2	-	-	CASSKRDIRELFF	TGTGCCAGCAGTAAGAGGGACATAAGGGAGCTGTTTTTT
TRBV19	TRBJ1-5	-	-	CATVGSYNQPQHF	TGTGCCACAGTGGGGTCCTACAATCAGCCCCAGCATTTT
TRBV7-9	TRBJ1-2	-	-	CASSLLGSQGTYGYTF	TGTGCCAGCAGCTTATTAGGCTCACAGGGCACCTATGGCTACACCTTC
TRBV7-6	TRBJ2-7	TRBD2	-	CASSLGGSSDEQYF	TGTGCCAGCAGCTTAGGCGGGAGTAGCGACGAGCAGTACTTC
TRBV28	TRBJ1-2	-	-	CASSLGEYGYTF	TGTGCCAGCAGTTTGGGTGAATATGGCTACACCTTC
TRBV5-1	TRBJ2-7	-	-	CASSLEGPNSYEQYF	TGCGCCAGCAGCTTGGAGGGGCCGAACTCCTACGAGCAGTACTTC
TRBV14	TRBJ2-7	-	-	CASSQRTGWGGEQYF	TGTGCCAGCAGCCAAAGGACGGGTTGGGGCGGCGAGCAGTACTTC
TRBV5-1	TRBJ2-3	-	-	CASSNPLGRASDTQYF	TGCGCCAGCAGCAACCCCCTTGGAAGGGCCTCAGATACGCAGTATTTT
TRBV4-1	TRBJ2-7	-	-	CASSQVMSSYEQYF	TGCGCCAGCAGCCAAGTTATGAGCTCCTACGAGCAGTACTTC
TRBV4-2	TRBJ1-1	-	-	CASSQKAVNTEAFF	TGTGCCAGCAGCCAAAAGGCAGTAAACACTGAAGCTTTCTTT
TRBV27	TRBJ2-7	-	-	CASTPGGKTYEQYF	TGTGCCAGCACCCCTGGGGGTAAGACCTACGAGCAGTACTTC
TRBV14	TRBJ1-2	-	once	CASSQAWPGDGYTF	TGTGCCAGCAGCCAAGCTTGGCCAGGGGATGGCTACACCTTC
TRBV9	TRBJ2-2	-	-	CASSVGRTGELFF	TGTGCCAGCAGCGTAGGCAGGACCGGGGAGCTGTTTTTT
TRBV30	TRBJ1-5	-	-	CAWSVEQMQPQHF	TGTGCCTGGAGTGTAGAACAGATGCAGCCCCAGCATTTT
TRBV12-3/TRBV12-4	TRBJ2-1	-	-	CASSLHGNEQFF	TGTGCCAGCAGTCTACATGGGAATGAGCAGTTCTTC
TRBV28	TRBJ2-3	TRBD2	-	CATGGALASRGANTQYF	TGTGCCACCGGGGGGGCACTAGCGTCCAGGGGAGCTAATACGCAGTATTTT
TRBV28	TRBJ1-4	TRBD1	-	CASSDPGGNEKLFF	TGTGCCAGCAGTGATCCAGGGGGCAATGAAAAACTGTTTTTT
TRBV13	TRBJ2-7	TRBD1	-	CASSLVGQGSYEQYF	TGTGCCAGCAGCTTAGTGGGACAGGGTTCTTACGAGCAGTACTTC
TRBV19	TRBJ1-2	TRBD1	-	CASSTLPGTGGGYGYTF	TGTGCCAGTAGTACGCTTCCCGGGACAGGGGGCGGCTATGGCTACACCTTC
TRBV5-1	TRBJ1-2	TRBD1	-	CASSLTGEGYGYTF	TGCGCCAGCAGCTTGACAGGGGAAGGCTATGGCTACACCTTC
TRBV6-2/TRBV6-3	TRBJ2-5	-	-	CASSSPGIQETQYF	TGTGCCAGCAGTTCACCGGGAATCCAAGAGACCCAGTACTTC
TRBV3-1/TRBV3-2	TRBJ1-1	-	few	CASSQDVNALNTEAFF	TGTGCCAGCAGCCAAGATGTAAACGCCCTGAACACTGAAGCTTTCTTT
TRBV29-1	TRBJ1-1	-	-	CSVEVAEAFF	TGCAGCGTTGAGGTAGCTGAAGCTTTCTTT
TRBV27	TRBJ2-5	-	-	CASSLEGEQETQYF	TGTGCCAGCAGTTTAGAGGGGGAACAAGAGACCCAGTACTTC
TRBV7-2	TRBJ2-7	TRBD2	-	CASSGRLAGNEQYF	TGTGCCAGCAGCGGAAGACTAGCGGGAAACGAGCAGTACTTC
TRBV7-2	TRBJ2-5	TRBD2	-	CASSRQGGQETQYF	TGTGCCAGCAGCAGGCAGGGAGGGCAAGAGACCCAGTACTTC